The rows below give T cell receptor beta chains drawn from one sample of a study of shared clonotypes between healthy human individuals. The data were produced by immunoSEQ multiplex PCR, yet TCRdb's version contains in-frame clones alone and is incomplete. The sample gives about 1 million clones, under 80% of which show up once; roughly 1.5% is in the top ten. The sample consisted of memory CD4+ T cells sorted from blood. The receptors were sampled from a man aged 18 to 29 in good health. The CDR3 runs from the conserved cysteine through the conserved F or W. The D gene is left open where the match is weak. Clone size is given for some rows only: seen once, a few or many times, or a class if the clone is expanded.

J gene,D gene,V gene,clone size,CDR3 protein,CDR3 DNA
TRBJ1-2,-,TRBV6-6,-,CASSYLLGYTF,TGTGCCAGCAGTTATCTCCTCGGCTACACCTTC
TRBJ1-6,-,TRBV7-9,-,CASSFSRGYNSPLHF,TGTGCCAGCAGCTTTTCCAGGGGCTATAATTCACCCCTCCACTTT
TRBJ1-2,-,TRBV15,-,CATSGAGLYGYTF,TGTGCCACCAGCGGTGCGGGGCTCTATGGCTACACCTTC
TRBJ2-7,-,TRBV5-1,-,CASSPGDSLYEQYF,TGCGCCAGCAGCCCGGGCGATTCGCTGTACGAGCAGTACTTC
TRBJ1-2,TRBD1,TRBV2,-,CASSEQGESYGYTF,TGTGCCAGCAGTGAACAGGGGGAGTCGTATGGCTACACCTTC
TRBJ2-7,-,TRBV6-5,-,CASSYEGSILYEQYF,TGTGCCAGCAGTTACGAAGGGAGTATTTTGTACGAGCAGTACTTC
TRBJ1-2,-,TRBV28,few,CASGTYGYTF,TGTGCCAGCGGAACCTATGGCTACACCTTC
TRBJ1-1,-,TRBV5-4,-,CASSLNPSTEAFF,TGTGCCAGCAGCTTGAACCCCAGCACTGAAGCTTTCTTT
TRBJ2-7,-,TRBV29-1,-,CSVEGTLGEQYF,TGCAGCGTTGAGGGGACCCTCGGGGAGCAGTACTTC
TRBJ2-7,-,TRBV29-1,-,CSIKMGWIGGEQYF,TGCAGCATAAAAATGGGATGGATCGGAGGCGAGCAGTACTTC
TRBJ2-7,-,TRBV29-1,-,CSVSIAYEQYF,TGCAGCGTCTCGATTGCCTACGAGCAGTACTTC
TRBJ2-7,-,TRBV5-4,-,CASSPLGVHAEQYF,TGTGCCAGCAGCCCACTCGGGGTACACGCCGAGCAGTACTTC
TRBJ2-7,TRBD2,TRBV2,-,CASSESGGQYEQYF,TGTGCCAGCAGTGAATCGGGGGGGCAATACGAGCAGTACTTC
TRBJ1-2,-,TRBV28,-,CASSLLADGYTF,TGTGCCAGCAGTTTGTTGGCAGACGGCTACACCTTC
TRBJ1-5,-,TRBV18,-,CASSPRDNFSNQPQHF,TGTGCCAGCTCACCACGGGACAACTTTAGCAATCAGCCCCAGCATTTT
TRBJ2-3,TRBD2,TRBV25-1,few,CASSDSGLAGADTQYF,TGTGCCAGCAGTGATTCGGGACTAGCGGGGGCAGATACGCAGTATTTT
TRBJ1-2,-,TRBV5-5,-,CASSPGWGANYGYTF,TGTGCCAGCAGCCCCGGGTGGGGGGCTAACTATGGCTACACCTTC
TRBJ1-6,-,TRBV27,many,CASSLSVVTGNSPLHF,TGTGCCAGCAGTTTAAGCGTGGTAACGGGTAATTCACCCCTCCACTTT
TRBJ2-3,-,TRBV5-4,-,CASSWAGDRTDTQYF,TGTGCCAGCAGCTGGGCTGGTGACCGCACAGATACGCAGTATTTT
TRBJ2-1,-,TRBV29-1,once,CSVRGGKRNEQFF,TGCAGCGTTCGGGGCGGAAAGAGAAATGAGCAGTTCTTC
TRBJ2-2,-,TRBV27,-,CASHLGAPRELFF,TGTGCCAGCCATCTCGGGGCCCCGAGGGAGCTGTTTTTT
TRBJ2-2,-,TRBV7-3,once,CASSLSSMANTGELFF,TGTGCCAGCAGCTTAAGTTCCATGGCGAACACCGGGGAGCTGTTTTTT
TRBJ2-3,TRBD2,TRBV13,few,CASSFRTGGRLDTQYF,TGTGCCAGCAGCTTCAGAACGGGGGGGCGGTTAGATACGCAGTATTTT
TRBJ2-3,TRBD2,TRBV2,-,CASSAAGGPQDTQYF,TGTGCCAGCAGTGCGGCGGGGGGGCCTCAAGATACGCAGTATTTT
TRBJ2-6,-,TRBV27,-,CASSRTAGARGGANVLTF,TGTGCCAGCAGCCGAACCGCGGGGGCCAGGGGCGGGGCCAACGTCCTGACTTTC
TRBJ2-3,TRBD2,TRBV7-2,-,CASSLDPGTSGRDTQYF,TGTGCCAGCAGCTTAGACCCCGGGACTAGCGGGAGAGATACGCAGTATTTT
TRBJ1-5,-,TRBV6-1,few,CASSKTWSQPQHF,TGTGCCAGCTCCAAGACTTGGTCTCAGCCCCAGCATTTT
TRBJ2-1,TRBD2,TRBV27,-,CASSLSGTSPNNEQFF,TGTGCCAGCAGTTTATCCGGGACTAGCCCCAACAATGAGCAGTTCTTC
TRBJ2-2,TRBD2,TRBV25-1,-,CASSERLAGDRNTGELFF,TGTGCCAGCAGTGAAAGACTAGCGGGGGACCGGAACACCGGGGAGCTGTTTTTT
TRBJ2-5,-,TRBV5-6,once,CASSPGSQETQYF,TGTGCCAGCAGCCCAGGGTCCCAAGAGACCCAGTACTTC
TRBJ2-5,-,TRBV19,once,CASSISISETQYF,TGTGCCAGTAGTATTTCTATCTCGGAGACCCAGTACTTC
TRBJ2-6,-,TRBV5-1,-,CASSPDSSSGANVLTF,TGCGCCAGCAGCCCGGACTCTAGCTCTGGGGCCAACGTCCTGACTTTC
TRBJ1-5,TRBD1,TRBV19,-,CASTGDRGRAQHF,TGTGCCAGTACCGGGGACAGGGGCCGCGCCCAGCATTTT
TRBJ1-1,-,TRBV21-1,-,CASPAAPHPYEAFF,TGTGCCAGCCCGGCGGCACCGCACCCTTATGAAGCTTTCTTT
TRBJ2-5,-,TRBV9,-,CASSVLAQGLKETQYF,TGTGCCAGCAGCGTATTGGCGCAGGGCCTAAAAGAGACCCAGTACTTC
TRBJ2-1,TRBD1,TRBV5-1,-,CASSLVGTGNEQFF,TGCGCCAGCAGCTTAGTTGGGACAGGGAATGAGCAGTTCTTC
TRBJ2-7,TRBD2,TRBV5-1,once,CASSLELAGDYEQYF,TGCGCCAGCAGCTTGGAGCTAGCGGGAGACTACGAGCAGTACTTC
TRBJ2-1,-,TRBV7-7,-,CASSPSSGSYEQFF,TGTGCTAGCAGCCCCAGTTCCGGCTCTTATGAGCAGTTCTTC
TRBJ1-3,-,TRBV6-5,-,CASNPGSSGNTIYF,TGTGCCAGCAACCCAGGGAGCTCTGGAAACACCATATATTTT
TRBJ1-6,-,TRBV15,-,CATSRGPPNYNSPLHF,TGTGCCACCAGCAGAGGGCCCCCAAACTATAATTCACCCCTCCACTTT
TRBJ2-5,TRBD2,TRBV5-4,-,CASSQGGTSGSIETQYF,TGTGCCAGCAGCCAAGGAGGGACTAGCGGGAGTATAGAGACCCAGTACTTC
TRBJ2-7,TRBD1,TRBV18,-,CASSQVTGGEQYF,TGTGCCAGCTCACAAGTGACAGGGGGCGAGCAGTACTTC
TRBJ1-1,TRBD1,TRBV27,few,CASNEGQGAGTEAFF,TGTGCCAGCAACGAGGGGCAGGGGGCAGGAACTGAAGCTTTCTTT
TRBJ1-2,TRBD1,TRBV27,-,CASSLRGQGSYGYTF,TGTGCCAGCAGTTTACGTGGACAGGGGAGCTATGGCTACACCTTC
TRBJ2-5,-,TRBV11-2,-,CASSSPGLIQETQYF,TGTGCCAGCAGCTCCCCCGGACTGATTCAAGAGACCCAGTACTTC
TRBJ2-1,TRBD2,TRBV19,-,CASSWAGDNNEQFF,TGTGCCAGTAGTTGGGCGGGAGACAACAATGAGCAGTTCTTC
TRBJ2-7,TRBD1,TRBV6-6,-,CASSVQGAGEQYF,TGTGCCAGCAGTGTACAGGGGGCGGGGGAGCAGTACTTC
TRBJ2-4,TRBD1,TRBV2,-,CASSETGGAKNIQYF,TGTGCCAGCAGTGAAACAGGGGGAGCCAAAAACATTCAGTACTTC
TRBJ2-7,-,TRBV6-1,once,CASRLTGDTYEQYF,TGTGCCAGCAGATTAACGGGGGACACATACGAGCAGTACTTC
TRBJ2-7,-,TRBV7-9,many,CASSLGTYEQYF,TGTGCCAGCAGCTTAGGCACCTACGAGCAGTACTTC
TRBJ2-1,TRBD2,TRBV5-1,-,CASSPSPAGGHYTYNEQFF,TGCGCCAGCAGCCCTAGCCCAGCGGGGGGCCATTATACCTACAATGAGCAGTTCTTC
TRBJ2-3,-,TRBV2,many,CASSEESPQYF,TGTGCCAGCAGTGAGGAGTCCCCCCAGTATTTT
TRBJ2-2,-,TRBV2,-,CASSVRVKAGELFF,TGTGCCAGCAGTGTCCGGGTAAAGGCCGGGGAGCTGTTTTTT
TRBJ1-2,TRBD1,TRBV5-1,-,CASSVTGGYYGYTF,TGCGCCAGCAGCGTGACAGGGGGCTACTATGGCTACACCTTC